A selection of T cell receptor beta chains follows, all from one sample in a study of cytomegalovirus exposure and HLA in healthy donors. Only in-frame clones appear in the TCRdb table, and some are missing; sequencing was by immunoSEQ multiplex PCR. Found here are roughly 120,000 clones, roughly three quarters of them singletons; the top ten hold 1.5% to 2%. Input material: PBMCs. The receptors were gathered from a woman between 18 and 30 years old in good health and CMV-seronegative. Both conserved end residues are part of each CDR3. A D gene is named only where the DNA matches it firmly. The size field is filled for only some rows; it gives once, few, many or a size class.

NA	13	NA	TRBV29-1	TRBJ1-1	TGCAGCGTTGGAATCGCTATGAACACTGAAGCTTTCTTT	CSVGIAMNTEAFF
NA	13	NA	TRBV30	TRBJ1-5	TGTGCCTGGAGTCCTCGAGGCAATCAGCCCCAGCATTTT	CAWSPRGNQPQHF
TRBD1	20	NA	TRBV28	TRBJ2-1	TGTGCCAGCACCCTACCCATCGGACAGGGAAGGCCAAGTGGCTACAATGAGCAGTTCTTC	CASTLPIGQGRPSGYNEQFF
NA	13	NA	TRBV2	TRBJ1-1	TGTGCCAGCACCAAGGCCGCGAGGACTGAAGCTTTCTTT	CASTKAARTEAFF
TRBD1	15	NA	TRBV5-1	TRBJ2-7	TGCGCCAGCAGCTTGGCAGGGGACAGGGTGGATGGGCGATACTTC	CASSLAGDRVDGRYF
TRBD1	16	NA	TRBV10-3	TRBJ2-7	TGTGCCATCAGTACCGAACAGACAGGGGCTTCCTACGAGCAGTACTTC	CAISTEQTGASYEQYF
NA	16	few	TRBV18	TRBJ1-1	TGTGCCAGCTCACCACCACGGCGGCAGGGTATGACTGAAGCTTTCTTT	CASSPPRRQGMTEAFF
TRBD2	18	NA	TRBV10-3	TRBJ2-3	TGTGCCATCAGTGAGTCGCCACTAGCGGGGGGACGCACAGATACGCAGTATTTT	CAISESPLAGGRTDTQYF
TRBD1	22	NA	TRBV5-1	TRBJ2-5	TGCGCCAGCAGCTTGGCCGCGATGCTTTATGGGACAGGACCTTCTTACCAAGAGACCCAGTACTTC	CASSLAAMLYGTGPSYQETQYF
NA	13	NA	TRBV10-3	TRBJ2-1	TGTGCCATCAGTGATACTCCCTCCGGGGAGCAGTTCTTC	CAISDTPSGEQFF
NA	15	NA	TRBV6-5	TRBJ1-2	TGTGCCAGCAGTAAACAGCAGGGTCAAGGTTATGGCTACACCTTC	CASSKQQGQGYGYTF
TRBD1	15	NA	TRBV6-5	TRBJ1-5	TGTGCCAGCAGTTCCAAACCGGGACAGGGACAGCCCCAGCATTTT	CASSSKPGQGQPQHF
TRBD2	14	NA	TRBV6-9	TRBJ2-3	TGTGCCAGCAGTTATAGCGGGGGCACAGATACGCAGTATTTT	CASSYSGGTDTQYF
NA	16	NA	TRBV6-1	TRBJ1-2	TGTGCCAGCAGTGAAGCGCTCCCCCAGTCTTTAGCAGGCTACACCTTC	CASSEALPQSLAGYTF
NA	18	NA	TRBV7-2	TRBJ2-6	TGTGCCAGCAGCTTCGGGGGCACGGGGGGACGGGGGGCCAACGTCCTGACTTTC	CASSFGGTGGRGANVLTF
NA	14	NA	TRBV6-1	TRBJ1-1	TGTGCCAGCATTCCGACAGGAACGAACACTGAAGCTTTCTTT	CASIPTGTNTEAFF
TRBD2	16	NA	TRBV7-3	TRBJ2-7	TGTGCCAGCAGCCCGGCCGTAGCGGGGGTCTCCTACGAGCAGTACTTC	CASSPAVAGVSYEQYF
TRBD1	14	NA	TRBV28	TRBJ1-4	TGTGCCAGCAGCTACAGGGGGAGCCCTGAAAAACTGTTTTTT	CASSYRGSPEKLFF
NA	12	NA	TRBV18	TRBJ2-7	TGTGCCAGCTCCCCGACAGGCTACGAGCAGTACTTC	CASSPTGYEQYF
NA	13	NA	TRBV5-1	TRBJ2-1	TGCGCCAGCCGCCTTTCCGCTAACAATGAGCAGTTCTTC	CASRLSANNEQFF
NA	14	NA	TRBV5-6	TRBJ1-5	TGTGCCAGCAGCTCTGGACACGTCAATCAGCCCCAGCATTTT	CASSSGHVNQPQHF
NA	18	NA	TRBV28	TRBJ2-6	TGTGCCAGCAGGCCGTGGGGAGGAGGGATCTCTGGGGCCAACGTCCTGACTTTC	CASRPWGGGISGANVLTF
NA	16	NA	TRBV7-9	TRBJ1-3	TGTGCCAGCAGCTTATATCGTCCGGGGGAAGGAAACACCATATATTTT	CASSLYRPGEGNTIYF
TRBD1	13	NA	TRBV29-1	TRBJ2-7	TGCAGCGTTGAGGGGGACAGCTCCTACGAGCAGTACTTC	CSVEGDSSYEQYF
NA	16	NA	TRBV27	TRBJ1-6	TGTGCCAGCAGTTTTGGAGGGAGCTCCTATAATTCACCCCTCCACTTT	CASSFGGSSYNSPLHF
NA	13	NA	TRBV30	TRBJ2-2	TGTGCCTGGAGTGTAATGAGGACCGGGGAGCTGTTTTTT	CAWSVMRTGELFF
TRBD2	15	NA	TRBV11-2	TRBJ2-3	TGTGCCAGCAGCTTGCCGGGGGGGCCCCCAGATACGCAGTATTTT	CASSLPGGPPDTQYF
NA	18	NA	TRBV7-9	TRBJ1-6	TGTGCCAGCAGCTTAGGACAGGCCCCGAGCTCCTATAATTCACCCCTCCACTTT	CASSLGQAPSSYNSPLHF
NA	15	NA	TRBV7-9	TRBJ2-3	TGTGCCAGCAGCTTAGGTTTACGCGATGCAGATACGCAGTATTTT	CASSLGLRDADTQYF
NA	14	NA	TRBV7-2	TRBJ2-5	TGTGCCAGCAGCGGGAGACGGAACCAAGAGACCCAGTACTTC	CASSGRRNQETQYF
NA	13	NA	TRBV19	TRBJ1-5	TGTGCCAGTAGTACTGTGAGCAATCAGCCCCAGCATTTT	CASSTVSNQPQHF
TRBD1	13	NA	TRBV30	TRBJ1-2	TGTGCCTGGAGTGTGGACAGGGGTCATGGCTACACCTTC	CAWSVDRGHGYTF
NA	11	NA	TRBV28	TRBJ2-1	TGTGCCAGCAGTTCCGGGTTTCGTCCGTTCTTC	CASSSGFRPFF